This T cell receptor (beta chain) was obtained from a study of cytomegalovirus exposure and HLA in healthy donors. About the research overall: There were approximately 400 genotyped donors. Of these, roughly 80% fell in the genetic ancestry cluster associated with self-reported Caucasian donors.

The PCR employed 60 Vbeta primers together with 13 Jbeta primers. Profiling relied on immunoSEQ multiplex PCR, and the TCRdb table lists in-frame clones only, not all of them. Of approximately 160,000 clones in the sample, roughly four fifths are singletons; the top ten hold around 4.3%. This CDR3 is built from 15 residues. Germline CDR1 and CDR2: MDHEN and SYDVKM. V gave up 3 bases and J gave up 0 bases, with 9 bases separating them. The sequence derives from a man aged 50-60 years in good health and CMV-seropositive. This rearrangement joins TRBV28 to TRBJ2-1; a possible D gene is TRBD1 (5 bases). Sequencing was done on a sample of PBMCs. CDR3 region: CASSFQGISYNEQFF. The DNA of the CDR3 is TGTGCCAGCAGTTTTCAGGGAATCTCCTACAATGAGCAGTTCTTC.